The 20 T cell receptor beta chains below were found in one sample sequenced in a study of tumor and adjacent non-tumor tissue in lung cancer. A modified ARM-PCR protocol with three rounds of nested PCR amplified TCRbeta. One entry per CDR3 protein results from TCRdb running MiXCR on the multiplex PCR reads. This sample yields around 70,000 distinct CDR3 sequences, of which about 60% are seen a single time; around 20% belongs to the top ten. RNA was extracted from bulk tissue without any cell sorting. Sequenced: lung tumor tissue. Every receptor here comes from a man aged 45-60 years with non-small cell lung cancer.

The chain uses TRBV10-3 and TRBJ2-3; unclear D gene. This CDR3 is built from 16 residues. Germline V gene lookup returns CDR1 ENHRY and CDR2 SYGVKD. The ends were cut back, 5 bases at V and 2 bases at J, with 17 bases in the middle. CDR3 sequence (DNA): TGTGCCATCAGTCTATCAGGCAGAGGATACACAGATACGCAGTATTTT. Its protein is CAISLSGRGYTDTQYF.

Concerning this clonotype: This may stem from a read error, because a much larger clone lies one nucleotide away. J is TRBJ2-1 and V is TRBV4-2; TRBD2 aligns across 15 bases. The CDR3 length is 18 residues. Per the germline V gene, CDR1 is LGHNA and CDR2 is YNFKEQ. CDR3 loop: CAISRGLAGGSSYNEQFF. Written as DNA, the CDR3 is TGTGCCATCAGCCGCGGACTAGCGGGAGGGAGCTCCTACAATGAGCAGTTCTTC.

Points on this clonotype: A much bigger clone sits one base away, suggesting this may be a read error. This chain connects TRBV6-1 to TRBJ1-5; D not resolved. This CDR3 contains 14 residues. The V gene's germline CDR1 is MNHNS and CDR2 SASEGT. The V and J ends lost 7 bases and 1 base respectively, with 11 bases between them. The CDR3 protein is CASNPAGSNQPQHF. In DNA, the CDR3 is TGTGCCAGCAATCCGGCAGGAAGCAATCAGCCCCAGCATTTT.

This clonotype was detected only a few times. The V call is TRBV5-6, the J call TRBJ2-7; a weak D match, TRBD1 (6 bases). Trimming cost V 1 base and J 2 bases, with 13 bases left between them. The CDR3 has 15 amino acids. Looked up from germline, CDR1 is SGHDT and CDR2 is YYEEEE. The CDR3, as DNA: TGTGCCAGCAGCTTGCCCCGGACAGCAACCTACGAGCAGTACTTC. Protein: CASSLPRTATYEQYF.

Turning to this clonotype: This could be a read error, since a much larger clone is one nucleotide away. V and J are TRBV5-6 and TRBJ2-3, with D possibly matching TRBD1 (5 bases). V lost 5 bases and J 5 bases, leaving 12 bases between the germline ends. Germline V gives CDR1 SGHDT, CDR2 YYEEEE. The CDR3 is made up of 13 amino acids. CDR3 bases: TGTGCCAGCAGGGTCTGGGGCATAGATACGCAGTATTTT. This gives the protein CASRVWGIDTQYF.

This chain joins TRBV20-1 and TRBJ2-3, with 7 positions matching TRBD2. The CDR3 is 16 residues long. Germline CDR1 is DFQATT and CDR2 is SNEGSKA (reference sequence). V lost 1 base to trimming and J lost 2 bases; unmatched junction nucleotides: 9. CDR3 loop: CSARGGASGLTDTQYF. In nucleotides, the CDR3 is TGCAGTGCTAGAGGCGGGGCTAGCGGACTCACAGATACGCAGTATTTT.

The chain has TRBV5-1 and TRBJ2-3; TRBD2 aligns across 11 bases. Unmatched junction bases numbered 15, after V lost 0 bases and J lost 3 bases. Germline lookup yields CDR1 SGHRS and CDR2 YFSETQ. The CDR3 spans 20 residues. The CDR3 bases are TGCGCCAGCAGCTTGGAAGGTAGCGGGAGGGGAAACGGGAAGACAGATACGCAGTATTTT. It codes for CASSLEGSGRGNGKTDTQYF.

Points on this clonotype: Relative to the germline gene, one junction end is altered; a read error may explain this. V usage is TRBV7-2 and J usage is TRBJ2-6; tentatively, D is TRBD1 (5 bases). There are 15 residues in the CDR3. The germline V gene has CDR1 SGHTA and CDR2 FQGNSA. The CDR3 region is CLEAKWGSGANALTF. CDR3 coding DNA: TGCCTCGAGGCCAAATGGGGCTCTGGGGCCAACGCCCTGACTTTC.

Sample share makes this clonotype medium-sized (0.01 to 0.1%). CDR3 region: CASRKGLHTDTQYF. The CDR3 DNA reads TGTGCCAGCAGAAAGGGACTTCACACAGATACGCAGTATTTT. The chain couples TRBV6-1 to TRBJ2-3; D might be TRBD2 (6 bases). Trimming pared 6 bases from V and 2 bases from J, leaving 12 bases between. Germline CDR1 and CDR2: MNHNS and SASEGT. This CDR3 has 14 residues.

Worth noting for this clonotype: A read error is likely, as this CDR3 ends without the conserved phenylalanine or tryptophan. Because the CDR3's place on the DNA is in doubt, the DNA is left out and the CDR3 is given as listed by TCRdb. CDR3 in amino acids: CASSFAGSEPFL. The V and J genes are TRBV11-3 and TRBJ1-1. Germline V gives CDR1 SGHNT, CDR2 YENEEA. The CDR3 spans 12 amino acids, including both terminal residues.

The V and J genes are TRBV5-4 and TRBJ2-4; 8 bases are shared with TRBD1. This CDR3 has 16 residues. Trimming at V came to 4 bases and at J to 1 base, leaving 7 bases not matched to a gene. The germline V gene has CDR1 SGHNT and CDR2 YYREEE (reference sequence). The CDR3 sequence is CASSPQGEGAKNIQYF. For the CDR3, the DNA is TGTGCCAGCAGCCCACAGGGGGAAGGGGCCAAAAACATTCAGTACTTC.

This sequence joins TRBV11-1 and TRBJ1-1, with D tentatively TRBD1 (5 bases). V was trimmed by 5 bases and J by 7 bases, leaving 14 bases between them. The germline V gene encodes CDR1 SGHAT and CDR2 FQDESV (reference sequence). The CDR3 extends over 13 amino acids. For the CDR3, the DNA is TGTGCCAGCAGCCCCTTGATAGGGGATGAAGCTTTCTTT. It translates to CASSPLIGDEAFF.

Remarks on this clonotype: Just one base apart from a much larger clone, this may be a read error. This chain uses TRBV5-1 with TRBJ2-1, with 7 bases matching TRBD2. CDR1 and CDR2 from the germline V gene are SGHRS and YFSETQ. The CDR3 runs to 14 residues. In DNA, the CDR3 is TGCGCCAGCAGCTTGGGGCCTCAAAGCGGGGAGCGGTTCTTC. Protein sequence: CASSLGPQSGERFF. Filled out from reference TRBV5-1 and TRBJ2-1, the complete variable domain reads KAGVTQTPRYLIKTRGQQVTLSCSPISGHRSVSWYQQTPGQGLQFLFEYFSETQRNKGNFPGRFSGRQFSNSRSEMNVSTLELGDSALYLCASSLGPQSGERFFGPGTRLTVL.

The chain employs TRBV4-2 and TRBJ2-7; D is undetermined. The CDR3 has 12 residues. Germline values: CDR1 LGHNA, CDR2 YNFKEQ. The CDR3 region is CANSQDGYEQYF. For the CDR3, the DNA is TGTGCTAACAGCCAAGACGGCTACGAGCAGTACTTC.

Note on this clonotype: A much bigger clone sits one base away, suggesting this may be a read error. The V call is TRBV10-3, the J call TRBJ2-1; 11 nucleotides match TRBD2. With V trimmed by 6 bases and J by 2 bases, 9 bases remained unmatched. CDR3 length: 17 amino acids. CDR1 is ENHRY and CDR2 is SYGVKD in the germline V gene. CDR3 region: CAISPWTSGWTYNEQFF. Here the CDR3 DNA reads TGTGCCATCAGCCCCTGGACTAGCGGGTGGACCTACAATGAGCAGTTCTTC.

This clonotype was detected a few times. This chain connects TRBV20-1 to TRBJ1-5; 11 bases are shared with TRBD1. V trimming: 6 bases; J trimming: 6 bases; junction bases outside the gene matches: 10. Germline-derived CDR1 and CDR2 are DFQATT and SNEGSKA (reference sequence). CDR3 length: 15 residues. For the CDR3, the DNA is TGCAGTGCCCTCATGGGACAGGGGGTCGGTCAGCCCCAGCATTTT. Protein sequence: CSALMGQGVGQPQHF.

The gene calls are TRBV11-1 and TRBJ2-7, with 9 bases aligning to TRBD1. Germline V gene lookup returns CDR1 SGHAT and CDR2 FQDESV (reference sequence). The V gene end was trimmed by 6 bases and the J gene end by 2 bases; junction bases not matched to a gene: 8. This CDR3 region has 15 residues. CDR3: CASSQDRGFPYEQYF. The CDR3 nucleotides read TGTGCCAGCAGTCAGGACAGGGGCTTCCCCTACGAGCAGTACTTC.

This clonotype was observed once. The junction and the germline gene differ at one end; a read error may be behind it. V is TRBV12-3 or TRBV12-4 and J is TRBJ2-7, with 9 bases that match TRBD2. The CDR3 covers 16 residues. The CDR3 sequence: CTSTNTGTSPVYEQYF. CDR3 nucleotide sequence: TGTACCAGCACTAATACCGGGACTAGCCCAGTCTACGAGCAGTACTTC.

This clonotype was observed a handful of times. The chain carries TRBV6-6 and TRBJ1-2; TRBD1 matches at 7 bases. Trimming at V came to 7 bases and at J to 6 bases, leaving 5 bases not matched to a gene. The germline CDR1 and CDR2 sequences are MNHNY and SVGAGI (reference sequence). The CDR3 spans 12 residues. The CDR3 DNA is TGTGCCAGCATTCCTACAGGGGATGGCTACACCTTC. Amino acid sequence: CASIPTGDGYTF.

About this clonotype itself: This clone may be a read error of a much larger clone one base away. The rearrangement uses TRBV7-2 and TRBJ2-1; D is tentatively TRBD1 or TRBD2 (5 bases each). This CDR3 is 18 amino acids long. The germline gives CDR1 SGHTA, CDR2 FQGNSA. The CDR3 DNA reads TGTGCCAGCAGCTTAGCCCCCAGGGCGGGCCGCTCCTACAATGAGGAGTTCTTC. This gives the protein CASSLAPRAGRSYNEEFF.